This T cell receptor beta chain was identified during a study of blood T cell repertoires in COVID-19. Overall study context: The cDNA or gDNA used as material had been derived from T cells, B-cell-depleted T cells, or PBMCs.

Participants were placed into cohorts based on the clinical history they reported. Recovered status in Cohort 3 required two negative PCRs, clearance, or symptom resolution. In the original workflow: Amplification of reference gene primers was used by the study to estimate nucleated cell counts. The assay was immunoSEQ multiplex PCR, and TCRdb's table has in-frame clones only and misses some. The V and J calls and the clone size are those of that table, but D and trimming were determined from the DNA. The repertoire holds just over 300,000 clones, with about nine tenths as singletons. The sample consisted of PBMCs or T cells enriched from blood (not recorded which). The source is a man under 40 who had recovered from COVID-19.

The CDR3 nucleotides read TGTGCCAGCAGCCTAAATCGCTACGAGCAGTACTTC. Translation: CASSLNRYEQYF. This chain uses TRBV11-2 with TRBJ2-7, with D unclear. V was pared by 5 bases and J by 3 bases, with 8 bases between. From germline, CDR1 is SGHAT and CDR2 FQNNGV. The CDR3 runs to 12 residues.